The T cell receptor (beta chain) described here comes from a study of blood T cell repertoires in COVID-19 (TCRdb year 2020). General notes on the study: Samples covering the acute and convalescent phases of COVID-19 were provided by collaborators in the United States, Italy and Spain. Where available, HLA class I and class II types were taken from metadata supplied by the sample provider and were not determined by assay-based typing. The prospective study material was composed of cDNA or gDNA derived from T cells, B-cell-depleted T cells, or PBMCs. The repertoires were released in a freely available public database meant as a resource for research on the immune response to SARS-CoV-2. A de-identified subject ID, COVID-19 status, age in years and sex were almost always included in the sample metadata. The samples were drawn from two sources: the first 160 participants of the ongoing ImmuneRACE study, and 950 to 1,500 subjects contributed by 6 global collaborators. The dataset comprised deeply sampled blood TCRbeta repertoires from subjects exposed to, actively infected with, or recovered from COVID-19.

On this clone: Its specific antigen is unknown. Base qualities are not at hand, and no much larger clone is one base apart.

The germline V gene specifies SGHDT as CDR1 and YYEEEE as CDR2. At the junction V is shortened by 4 bases and J by 6 bases; bases outside the gene matches: 12. The CDR3 numbers 15 residues from cysteine through phenylalanine. The CDR3 DNA has 45 bases and is translated from base 1. Study-level results and caveats: How much clinical and demographic metadata was included differed by source and by participant, and the metadata was provided uncurated.

TCRbeta CDR3 regions were amplified from genomic DNA by means of the immunoSEQ Assay, a bias-controlled multiplex PCR. Processing in the source paper ran as follows. The number of nucleated cells in each sample was estimated from the amplification of reference gene primers within the assay. Sequence reads were collapsed and filtered to measure the absolute abundance of every unique TCRbeta CDR3 rearrangement. For each sample, productive Simpson clonality was calculated as the square root of Simpson's diversity index over productive rearrangements. TCRdb limited this immuneACCESS table to in-frame rearrangements with V and J called. A share of clones is missing; checked studies link under half to unresolved V genes, and the rest is unexplained. That table supplies the V and J calls and clone size; D and trimming were determined from the DNA. This sample holds some 300,000 clones; 85% to 90% were observed only once. 1% to 1.5% of the sample lies in the top ten.

The collaborating institutions used their own protocols to collect whole blood in K2EDTA tubes. For TCRbeta analysis, collaborators shipped samples in one of three forms: frozen whole blood, isolated PBMCs, or DNA extracted from either of those sample types. Sequenced sample: peripheral blood. The V and J genes are TRBV5-6 and TRBJ2-7, and TRBD1 matches 8 of the central bases. The sequence was collected from a man between 65 and 85 years old with acute or convalescent COVID-19. The DNA sequence is as follows: TGTGCCAGCAGCCTGACCGGGACAGGTCCTCGCGAGCAGTACTTC. Its coded protein is CASSLTGTGPREQYF.